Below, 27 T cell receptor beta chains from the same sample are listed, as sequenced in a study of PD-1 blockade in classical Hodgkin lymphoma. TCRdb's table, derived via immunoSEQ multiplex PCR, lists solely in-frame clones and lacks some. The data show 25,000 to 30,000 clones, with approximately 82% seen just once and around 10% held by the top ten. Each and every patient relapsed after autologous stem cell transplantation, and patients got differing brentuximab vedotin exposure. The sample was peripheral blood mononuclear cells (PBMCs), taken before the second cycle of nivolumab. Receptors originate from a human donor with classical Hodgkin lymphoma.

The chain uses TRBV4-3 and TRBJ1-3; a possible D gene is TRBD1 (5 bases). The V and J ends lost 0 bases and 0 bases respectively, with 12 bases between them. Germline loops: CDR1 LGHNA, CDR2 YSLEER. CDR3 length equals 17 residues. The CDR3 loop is CASSQDLRGFSGNTIYF. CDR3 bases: TGCGCCAGCAGCCAAGATCTGAGGGGATTCTCTGGAAACACCATATATTTT.

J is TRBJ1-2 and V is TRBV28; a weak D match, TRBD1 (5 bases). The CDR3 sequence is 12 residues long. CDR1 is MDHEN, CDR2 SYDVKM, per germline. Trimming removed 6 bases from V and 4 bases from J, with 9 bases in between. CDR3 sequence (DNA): TGTGCCAGCAGCCCCGACAGCTATGGCTACACCTTC. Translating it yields CASSPDSYGYTF.

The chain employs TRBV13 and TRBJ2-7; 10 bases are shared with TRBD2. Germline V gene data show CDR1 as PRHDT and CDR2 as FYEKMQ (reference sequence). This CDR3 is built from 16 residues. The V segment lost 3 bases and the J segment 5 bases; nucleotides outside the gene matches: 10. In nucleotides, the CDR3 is TGTGCCAGCAGCTTCAAGCGGGGGGGCCTCTGGGACGAGCAGTACTTC. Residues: CASSFKRGGLWDEQYF.

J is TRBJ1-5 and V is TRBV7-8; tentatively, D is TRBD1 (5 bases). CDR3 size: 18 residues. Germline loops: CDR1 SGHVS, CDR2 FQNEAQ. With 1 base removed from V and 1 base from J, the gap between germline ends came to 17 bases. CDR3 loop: CASSLGSQVEGSNQPQHF. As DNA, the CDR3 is TGTGCCAGCAGCTTAGGTTCCCAGGTGGAGGGGAGCAATCAGCCCCAGCATTTT.

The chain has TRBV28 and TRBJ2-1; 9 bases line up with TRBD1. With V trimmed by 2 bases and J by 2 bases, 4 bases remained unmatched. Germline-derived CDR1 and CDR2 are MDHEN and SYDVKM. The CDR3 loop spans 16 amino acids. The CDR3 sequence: CASSLIGTGPYNEQFF. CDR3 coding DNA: TGTGCCAGCAGTTTAATAGGGACAGGGCCCTACAATGAGCAGTTCTTC.

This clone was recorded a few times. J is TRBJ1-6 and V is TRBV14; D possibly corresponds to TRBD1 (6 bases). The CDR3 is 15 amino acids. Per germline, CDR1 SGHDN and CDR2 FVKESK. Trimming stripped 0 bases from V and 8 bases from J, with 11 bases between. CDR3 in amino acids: CASSQDHREDSPLHF. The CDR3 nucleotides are TGTGCCAGCAGCCAAGATCACAGGGAGGATTCACCCCTCCACTTT. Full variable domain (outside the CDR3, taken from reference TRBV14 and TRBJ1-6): EAGVTQFPSHSVIEKGQTVTLRCDPISGHDNLYWYRRVMGKEIKFLLHFVKESKQDESGMPNNRFLAERTGGTYSTLKVQPAELEDSGVYFCASSQDHREDSPLHFGNGTRLTVT.

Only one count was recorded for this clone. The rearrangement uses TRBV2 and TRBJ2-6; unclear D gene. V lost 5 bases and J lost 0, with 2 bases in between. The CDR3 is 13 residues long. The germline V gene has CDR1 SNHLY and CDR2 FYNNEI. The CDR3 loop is CASSSSGANVLTF. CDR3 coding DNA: TGTGCCAGCAGTTCCTCTGGGGCCAACGTCCTGACTTTC. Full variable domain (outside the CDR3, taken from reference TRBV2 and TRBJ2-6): EPEVTQTPSHQVTQMGQEVILRCVPISNHLYFYWYRQILGQKVEFLVSFYNNEISEKSEIFDDQFSVERPDGSNFTLKIRSTKLEDSAMYFCASSSSGANVLTFGAGSRLTVL.

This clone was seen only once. CDR3 DNA: TGTGCCAGCAGCCCCCAGGGGGCCTCCTACAATGAGCAGTTCTTC. This sequence encodes CASSPQGASYNEQFF. The V and J genes are TRBV6-5 and TRBJ2-1; TRBD1 agrees at 8 bases. The CDR3 covers 15 residues. V dropped 6 bases and J dropped 0; count of bases not matched to a gene: 4. CDR1 is MNHEY and CDR2 is SVGAGI in the germline V gene.

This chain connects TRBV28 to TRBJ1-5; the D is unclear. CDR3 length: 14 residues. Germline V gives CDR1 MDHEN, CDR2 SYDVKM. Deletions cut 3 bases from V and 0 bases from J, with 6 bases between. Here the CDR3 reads CASSFPSSNQPQHF. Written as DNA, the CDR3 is TGTGCCAGCAGTTTCCCCAGTAGCAATCAGCCCCAGCATTTT. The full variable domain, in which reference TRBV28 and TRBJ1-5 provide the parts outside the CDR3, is DVKVTQSSRYLVKRTGEKVFLECVQDMDHENMFWYRQDPGLGLRLIYFSYDVKMKEKGDIPEGYSVSREKKERFSLILESASTNQTSMYLCASSFPSSNQPQHFGDGTRLSIL.

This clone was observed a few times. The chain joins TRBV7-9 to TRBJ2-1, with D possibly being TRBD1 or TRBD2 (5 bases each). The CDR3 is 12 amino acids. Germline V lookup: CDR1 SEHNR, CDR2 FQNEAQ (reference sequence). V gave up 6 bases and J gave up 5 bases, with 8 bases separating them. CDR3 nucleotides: TGTGCCAGCAGGGGGGTTCACAATGAGCAGTTCTTC. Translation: CASRGVHNEQFF.

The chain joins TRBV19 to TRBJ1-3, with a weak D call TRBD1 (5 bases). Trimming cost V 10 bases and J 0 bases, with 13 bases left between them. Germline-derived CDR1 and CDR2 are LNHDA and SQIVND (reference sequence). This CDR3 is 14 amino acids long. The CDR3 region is CATNQGHSGNTIYF. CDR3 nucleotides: TGTGCCACAAACCAGGGCCACTCTGGAAACACCATATATTTT.

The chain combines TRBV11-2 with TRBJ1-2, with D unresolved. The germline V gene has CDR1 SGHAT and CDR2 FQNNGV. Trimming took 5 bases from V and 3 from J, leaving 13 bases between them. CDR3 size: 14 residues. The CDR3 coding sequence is TGTGCCAGCAGCGACTTACGTCGTCACTATGGCTACACCTTC. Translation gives CASSDLRRHYGYTF.

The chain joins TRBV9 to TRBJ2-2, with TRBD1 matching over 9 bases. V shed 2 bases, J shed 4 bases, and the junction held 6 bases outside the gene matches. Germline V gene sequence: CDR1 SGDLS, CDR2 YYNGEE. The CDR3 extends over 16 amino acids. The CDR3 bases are TGTGCCAGCAGCGTGCGGACAGGGGTACCCACCGGGGAGCTGTTTTTT. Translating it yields CASSVRTGVPTGELFF.

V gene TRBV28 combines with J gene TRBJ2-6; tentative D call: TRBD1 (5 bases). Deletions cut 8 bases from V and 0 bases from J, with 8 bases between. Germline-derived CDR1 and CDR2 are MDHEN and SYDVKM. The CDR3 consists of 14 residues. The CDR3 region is CASLGASGANVLTF. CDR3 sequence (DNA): TGTGCCAGCTTAGGGGCCTCTGGGGCCAACGTCCTGACTTTC.

The CDR3 DNA sequence: TGCGCCAGCAGCCAAGATGCGGGGAACACTGAAGCTTTCTTT. It translates to CASSQDAGNTEAFF. The genes are TRBV4-1 and TRBJ1-1, with D unclear. Looked up from germline, CDR1 is MGHRA and CDR2 is YSYEKL. The CDR3 totals 14 residues. V was shortened by 0 bases and J by 1 base, with 6 bases between the two germline ends.

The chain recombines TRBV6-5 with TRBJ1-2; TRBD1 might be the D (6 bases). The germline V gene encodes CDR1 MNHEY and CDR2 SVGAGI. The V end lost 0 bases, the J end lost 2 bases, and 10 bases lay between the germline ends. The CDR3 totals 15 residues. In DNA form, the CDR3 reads TGTGCCAGCAGTTACTCGTCGCAGGGGAACTATGGCTACACCTTC. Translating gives CASSYSSQGNYGYTF.

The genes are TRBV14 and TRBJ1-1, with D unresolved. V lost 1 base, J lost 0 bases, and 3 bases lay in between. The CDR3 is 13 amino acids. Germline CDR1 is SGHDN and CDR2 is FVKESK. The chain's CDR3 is CASSQALNTEAFF. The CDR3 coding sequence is TGTGCCAGCAGCCAAGCACTGAACACTGAAGCTTTCTTT.

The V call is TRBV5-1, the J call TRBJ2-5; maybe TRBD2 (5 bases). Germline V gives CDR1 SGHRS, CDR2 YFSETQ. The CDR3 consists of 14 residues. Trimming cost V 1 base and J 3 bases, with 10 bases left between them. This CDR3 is CASSLFMREETQYF. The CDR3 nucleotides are TGCGCCAGCAGCTTGTTTATGAGGGAAGAGACCCAGTACTTC.

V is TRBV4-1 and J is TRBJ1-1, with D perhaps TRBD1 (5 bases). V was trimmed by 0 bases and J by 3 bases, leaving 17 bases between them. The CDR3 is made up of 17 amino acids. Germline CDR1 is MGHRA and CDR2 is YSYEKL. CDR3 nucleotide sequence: TGCGCCAGCAGCCAAGACGCGAGGGGACCCCCGTACACTGAAGCTTTCTTT. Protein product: CASSQDARGPPYTEAFF.

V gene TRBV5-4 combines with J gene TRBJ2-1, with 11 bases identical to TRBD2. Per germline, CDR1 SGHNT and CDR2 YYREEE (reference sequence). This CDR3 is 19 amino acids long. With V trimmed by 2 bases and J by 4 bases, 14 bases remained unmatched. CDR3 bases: TGTGCCAGCAGCTTTGGACCCCCCCGAGTAGCGGGGGGGTACAATGAGCAGTTCTTC. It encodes CASSFGPPRVAGGYNEQFF.

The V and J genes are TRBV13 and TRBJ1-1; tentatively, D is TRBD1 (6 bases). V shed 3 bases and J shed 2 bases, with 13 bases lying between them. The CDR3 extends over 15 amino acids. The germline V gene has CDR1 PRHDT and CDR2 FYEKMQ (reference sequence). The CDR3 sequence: CASSLRGRGNTEAFF. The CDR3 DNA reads TGTGCCAGCAGCTTGCGCGGCAGGGGAAACACTGAAGCTTTCTTT.

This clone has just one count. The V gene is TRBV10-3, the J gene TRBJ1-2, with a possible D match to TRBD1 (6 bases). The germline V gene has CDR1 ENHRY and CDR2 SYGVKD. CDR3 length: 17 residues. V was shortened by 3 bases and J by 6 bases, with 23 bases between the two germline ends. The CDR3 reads CAISELADVVDRNGYTF. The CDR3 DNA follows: TGTGCCATCAGTGAACTCGCAGACGTAGTGGACAGAAATGGCTACACCTTC.

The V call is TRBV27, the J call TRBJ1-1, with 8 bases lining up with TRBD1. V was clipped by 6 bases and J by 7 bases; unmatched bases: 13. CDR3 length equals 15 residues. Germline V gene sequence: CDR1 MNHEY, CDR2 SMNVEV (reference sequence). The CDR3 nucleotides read TGTGCCAGCAGGGGCTGGGGCAGGGGGCTGTTTGAAGCTTTCTTT. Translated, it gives CASRGWGRGLFEAFF.

CDR3: CASSPWTVALADTQYF. The CDR3 DNA reads as TGTGCCAGCAGCCCTTGGACAGTGGCCCTTGCAGATACGCAGTATTTT. The V call is TRBV4-2, the J call TRBJ2-3, with D possibly being TRBD1 (6 bases). CDR1 and CDR2 (germline): LGHNA, YNFKEQ. The V gene lost 4 bases and the J gene lost 4 bases, with 18 bases spanning the gap. The CDR3 runs to 16 residues.

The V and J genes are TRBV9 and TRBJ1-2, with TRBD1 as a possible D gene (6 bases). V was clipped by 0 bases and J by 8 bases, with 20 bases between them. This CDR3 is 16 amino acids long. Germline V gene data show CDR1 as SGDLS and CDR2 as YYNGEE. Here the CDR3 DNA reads TGTGCCAGCAGCGTAGGGGGGCAGCCTTTTACGTGGGGCTACACCTTC. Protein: CASSVGGQPFTWGYTF.

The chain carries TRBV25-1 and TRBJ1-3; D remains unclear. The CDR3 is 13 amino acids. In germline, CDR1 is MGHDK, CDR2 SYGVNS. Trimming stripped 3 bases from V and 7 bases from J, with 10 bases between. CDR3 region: CASSERLINTIYF. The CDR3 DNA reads TGTGCCAGCAGTGAGCGGTTAATCAACACCATATATTTT.

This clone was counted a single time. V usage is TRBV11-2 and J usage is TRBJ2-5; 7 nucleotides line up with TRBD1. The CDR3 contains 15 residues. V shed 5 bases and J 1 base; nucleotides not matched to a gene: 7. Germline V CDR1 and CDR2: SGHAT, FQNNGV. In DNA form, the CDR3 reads TGTGCCAGCAGCGCACAGGGGATGGTCCAAGAGACCCAGTACTTC. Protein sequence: CASSAQGMVQETQYF.